This TCR beta chain was identified during a study of blood T cell repertoires in COVID-19 (TCRdb year 2020). As for the study more broadly: Samples from collaborators originated in the United States, Italy and Spain and spanned both the acute and convalescent phases of COVID-19. The samples were drawn from the first 160 participants of the ongoing ImmuneRACE study and from 950 to 1,500 subjects provided by 6 global collaborators. A freely available public database, intended as a resource for researchers studying the immune response to SARS-CoV-2, is where the repertoires were released. Subjects who had been exposed to COVID-19, were actively infected with it, or had recovered from it provided the deeply sampled blood TCRbeta repertoires that made up the dataset. Sample metadata almost always included a de-identified subject ID, COVID-19 status, age in years and sex. Where available, HLA class I and class II types were taken from metadata supplied by the sample provider and were not determined by assay-based typing. The material from the prospective study consisted of cDNA or gDNA derived from T cells, B-cell-depleted T cells, or PBMCs. Study-wide findings and limitations: The amount of clinical and demographic metadata varied by source and participant and was provided uncurated.

TCRbeta CDR3 regions were amplified from genomic DNA by means of the immunoSEQ Assay, a bias-controlled multiplex PCR. In the source study's methods: The number of nucleated cells in each sample was estimated by amplification of reference gene primers within the assay. Sequence reads were collapsed and filtered to measure the absolute abundance of every unique TCRbeta CDR3 rearrangement. Productive Simpson clonality was computed per sample as the square root of Simpson's diversity index over productive rearrangements. TCRdb mirrors the immuneACCESS table, restricted to in-frame sequences. Some clones are absent from its copies; in checked studies, under half trace to an unresolved V gene, and the reason for the others is unknown. V and J calls and clone size are as listed in that table; D and trimming were resolved from the DNA. Within this sample are approximately 400,000 clones, with around 92% of them counted one time only. The top ten constitute 1% to 1.5% of the sample.

From cysteine to phenylalanine, the CDR3 is 14 amino acids long. CDR3 DNA only is kept here, 42 bases in frame from base 1. The CDR1 and CDR2 encoded by the germline V gene (reference sequence) are PRHDT and FYEKMQ. For this chain, trimming is 2 bases at the V end and 8 bases at the J end, and the number of junction bases without a gene match is 6. Collaborating institutions collected whole blood in K2EDTA tubes following their own protocols. For TCRbeta analysis, collaborators shipped samples in one of three forms: frozen whole blood, isolated PBMCs, or DNA extracted from either of those sample types. Note on this clone: Which antigen it targets is not known. No per-base quality is available; no much larger clone lies one base away.

The receptor's source is a middle-aged man with acute or convalescent COVID-19. This sequence uses TRBV13 and TRBJ1-2; 9 nucleotides in the junction match TRBD1. The specimen sequenced was peripheral blood. The CDR3 protein sequence reads: CASSLPDRGKGYTF. In nucleotide form, the sequence is TGTGCCAGCAGCTTACCGGACAGGGGCAAAGGCTACACCTTC.